The 4 T cell receptor beta chains reported below all come from one sample, sequenced in a study of cytomegalovirus exposure and HLA in healthy donors (dated by TCRdb to 2015 to 2018). Libraries came from the immunoSEQ multiplex PCR assay. For the multiplex PCR, a mixture combining 60 forward primers for TCR Vbeta segments and 13 reverse primers for TCR Jbeta segments was used. Here the immuneACCESS table is served through TCRdb, limited to in-frame sequences with V and J called. Missing clones are a known gap in these copies; in checked studies unresolved V genes cover under half, and the rest lacks a known reason. Present in this sample are approximately 130,000 clones, approximately 80% of which were seen just once. The leading ten clones occupy approximately 1.2% of the sample. Specimen: PBMCs. The receptors originated from a man in his fifties or sixties in good health and CMV-seronegative.

The chain couples TRBV7-9 to TRBJ2-3; 13 nucleotides agree with TRBD2. CDR3 size: 19 residues. Germline V gene data show CDR1 as SEHNR and CDR2 as FQNEAQ (reference sequence). With V trimmed by 5 bases and J by 3 bases, 14 bases remained unmatched. CDR3 protein: CASSPRRSLTSGRTDTQYF. CDR3 DNA: TGTGCCAGCAGCCCCCGAAGGTCTCTGACTAGCGGGAGGACAGATACGCAGTATTTT.

The V and J genes are TRBV30 and TRBJ1-2; 7 nucleotides match TRBD1. The trim removed 0 bases at V and 2 bases at J, leaving 3 bases unmatched. The V gene's germline CDR1 is GTSNPN and CDR2 SVGIG (reference sequence). The CDR3 is 14 residues long. The DNA for the CDR3 is TGTGCCTGGAGTGTACGACAGGGCAACTATGGCTACACCTTC. Its protein is CAWSVRQGNYGYTF.

The chain uses TRBV5-4 and TRBJ2-7; no firm D call. Deletions cut 2 bases from V and 3 bases from J, with 6 bases between. Looked up from germline, CDR1 is SGHNT and CDR2 is YYREEE (reference sequence). The CDR3 length is 12 residues. Here the CDR3 reads CASSFSSYEQYF. The CDR3 DNA reads as TGTGCCAGCAGCTTCTCCAGCTACGAGCAGTACTTC.

This rearrangement joins TRBV21-1 to TRBJ2-3; the table's D call TRBD2 went unverified against the DNA. TRBV21-1 is noted as a pseudogene. The CDR3 sequence is 16 residues long. The CDR3 sequence is CASSTRAVEGTDTQYF. The CDR3 DNA is TGTGCCAGCAGCACTCGAGCCGTCGAGGGCACAGATACGCAGTATTTT.